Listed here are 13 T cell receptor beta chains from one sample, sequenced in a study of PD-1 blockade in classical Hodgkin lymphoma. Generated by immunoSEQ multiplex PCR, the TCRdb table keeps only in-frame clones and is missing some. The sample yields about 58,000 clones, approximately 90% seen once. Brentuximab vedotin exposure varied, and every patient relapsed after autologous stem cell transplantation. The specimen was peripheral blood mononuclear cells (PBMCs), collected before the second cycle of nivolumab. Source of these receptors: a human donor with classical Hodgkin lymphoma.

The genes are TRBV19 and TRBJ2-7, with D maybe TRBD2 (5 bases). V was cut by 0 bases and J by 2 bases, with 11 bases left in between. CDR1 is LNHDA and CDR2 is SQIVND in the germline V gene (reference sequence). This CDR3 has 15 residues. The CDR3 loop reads CASSIDEGLAYEQYF. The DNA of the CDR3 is TGTGCCAGTAGTATAGATGAGGGATTGGCCTACGAGCAGTACTTC.

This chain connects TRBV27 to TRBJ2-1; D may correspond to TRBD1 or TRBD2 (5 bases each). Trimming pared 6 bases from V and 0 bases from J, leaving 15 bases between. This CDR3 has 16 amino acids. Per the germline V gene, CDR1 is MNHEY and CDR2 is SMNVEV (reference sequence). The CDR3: CASSWVRESSYNEQFF. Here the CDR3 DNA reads TGTGCCAGCAGCTGGGTCAGGGAGAGCTCCTACAATGAGCAGTTCTTC.

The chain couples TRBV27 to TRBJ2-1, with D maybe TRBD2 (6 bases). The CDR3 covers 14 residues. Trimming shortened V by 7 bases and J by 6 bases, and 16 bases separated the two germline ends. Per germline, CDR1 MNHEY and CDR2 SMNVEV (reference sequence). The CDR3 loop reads CASTYRPSANEQFF. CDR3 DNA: TGTGCCAGCACTTACCGGCCTAGCGCCAATGAGCAGTTCTTC.

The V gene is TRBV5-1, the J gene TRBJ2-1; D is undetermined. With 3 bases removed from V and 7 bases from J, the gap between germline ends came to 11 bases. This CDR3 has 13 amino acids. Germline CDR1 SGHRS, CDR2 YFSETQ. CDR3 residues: CASSSSSPNEQFF. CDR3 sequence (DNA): TGCGCCAGCAGCTCGAGCTCCCCTAATGAGCAGTTCTTC.

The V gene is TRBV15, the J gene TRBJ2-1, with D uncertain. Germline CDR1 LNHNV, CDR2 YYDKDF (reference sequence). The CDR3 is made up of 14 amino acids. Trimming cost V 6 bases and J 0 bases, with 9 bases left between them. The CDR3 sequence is CATRDTSSYNEQFF. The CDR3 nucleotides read TGTGCCACCAGAGACACGAGCTCCTACAATGAGCAGTTCTTC.

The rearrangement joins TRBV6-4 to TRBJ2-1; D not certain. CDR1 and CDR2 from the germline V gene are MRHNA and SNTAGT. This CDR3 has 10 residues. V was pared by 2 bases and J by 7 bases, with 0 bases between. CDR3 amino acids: CASSDNEQFF. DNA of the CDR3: TGTGCCAGCAGTGACAATGAGCAGTTCTTC.

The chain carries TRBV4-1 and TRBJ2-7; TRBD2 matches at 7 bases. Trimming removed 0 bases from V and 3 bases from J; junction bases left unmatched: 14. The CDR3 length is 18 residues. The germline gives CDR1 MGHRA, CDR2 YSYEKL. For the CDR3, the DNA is TGCGCCAGCAGCCAAGATAGGGTTTCGGGAGGCACATACTACGAGCAGTACTTC. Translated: CASSQDRVSGGTYYEQYF.

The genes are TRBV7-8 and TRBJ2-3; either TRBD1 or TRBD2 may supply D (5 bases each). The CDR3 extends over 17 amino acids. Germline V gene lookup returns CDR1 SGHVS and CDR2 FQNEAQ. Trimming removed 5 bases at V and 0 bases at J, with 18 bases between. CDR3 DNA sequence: TGTGCCAGCAGCCCTGATAGCACCGGGGCAAGCACAGATACGCAGTATTTT. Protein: CASSPDSTGASTDTQYF.

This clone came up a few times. The CDR3 DNA is TGTGCCTGGAGTGTACGAGGGGGGAGTGACACCGGGGAGCTGTTTTTT. Its translation is CAWSVRGGSDTGELFF. The chain employs TRBV30 and TRBJ2-2; D assignment may be TRBD1 or TRBD2 (6 bases each). Trimming stripped 0 bases from V and 3 bases from J, with 14 bases between. The CDR3 has 16 residues. Germline V CDR1 and CDR2: GTSNPN, SVGIG (reference sequence).

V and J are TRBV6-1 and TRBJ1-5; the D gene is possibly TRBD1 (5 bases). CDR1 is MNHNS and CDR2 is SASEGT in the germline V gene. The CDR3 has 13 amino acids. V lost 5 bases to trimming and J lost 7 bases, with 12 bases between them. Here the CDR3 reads CASSPQGGQPQHF. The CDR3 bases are TGTGCCAGCAGTCCGCAGGGAGGCCAGCCCCAGCATTTT.

CDR3 sequence reads: CASSIDMDSGGPYEQYF. The CDR3 nucleotides are TGTGCCAGTAGTATAGATATGGACAGCGGGGGCCCCTACGAGCAGTACTTC. The rearrangement links TRBV19 to TRBJ2-7; 8 bases are a match to TRBD2. Germline CDR1 and CDR2: LNHDA and SQIVND (reference sequence). Trimming cost V 0 bases and J 2 bases; bases outside gene matches: 9. This CDR3 spans 17 amino acids.

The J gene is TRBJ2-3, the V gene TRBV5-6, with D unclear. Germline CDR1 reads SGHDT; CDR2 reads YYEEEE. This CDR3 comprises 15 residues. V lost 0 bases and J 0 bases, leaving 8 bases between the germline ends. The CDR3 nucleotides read TGTGCCAGCAGCTTGGTGTCAGCCAGCACAGATACGCAGTATTTT. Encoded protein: CASSLVSASTDTQYF.

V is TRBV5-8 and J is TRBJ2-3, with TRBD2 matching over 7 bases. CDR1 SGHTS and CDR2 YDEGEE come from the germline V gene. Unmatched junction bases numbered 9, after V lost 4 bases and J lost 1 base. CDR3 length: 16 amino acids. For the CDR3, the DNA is TGTGCCAGCAGCCCACCCCTCCGGGGGGGCACAGATACGCAGTATTTT. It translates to CASSPPLRGGTDTQYF.